The TCR beta chain under discussion was sequenced for a study of graft-versus-host responses after intestinal transplantation. Study at large: Once they had received anti-thymocyte globulin induction, all recipients took tacrolimus and steroids for around three years. Whole-study results and caveats: GvH clones detected in recipient marrow included some appearing first in ileum or blood. Allograft graft-versus-host to host-versus-graft clonal ratios ran high in patients with graft-donor T cell macrochimerism. Among circulating GvH clones, peak levels were associated with early post-transplant declines in HvG clones.

The assay was immunoSEQ multiplex PCR, and TCRdb's table has in-frame clones only and misses some. In the table there are around 99,000 clones, 93% of which are singletons. Per germline, CDR1 MGHDK and CDR2 SYGVNS. This CDR3 contains 14 residues. Germline trimming cut 1 base from V and 7 bases from J; bases unmatched to any gene: 5. Concerning this clone itself: What it binds is not known.

This TCR derives from a human donor who received an intestinal transplant. The chain combines TRBV25-1 with TRBJ1-2, with 8 nucleotides matching TRBD1. This material consisted of unstimulated CD8+ T cells sorted from spleen or lymph node cells, taken before intestinal transplant. The CDR3 DNA follows: TGTGCCAGCAGTGAATGGCAGGGGGCTGGTGGCTACACCTTC. Translated: CASSEWQGAGGYTF.